The sequence of this T cell receptor beta chain was determined in a study of siplizumab effects on memory and regulatory T cells. Findings and limits, study-wide: The alloreactive clones that mapped to unstimulated subsets made up only a minor fraction. Siplizumab caused a significant drop in alloreactive sequences traceable to unstimulated CD4+ memory cells.

The CDR3 spans 16 residues. Trimming at V came to 5 bases and at J to 2 bases, leaving 4 bases not matched to a gene. Germline CDR1 is SGHVS and CDR2 is FQNEAQ. This table comes from immunoSEQ multiplex PCR, and its TCRdb copy is limited to in-frame clones, with some not included. The sample has around 99,000 clones; about 91% are singletons. With respect to this clone: The antigen remains unidentified.

The chain recombines TRBV7-8 with TRBJ2-5, with TRBD2 matching 14 bases. The sequenced sample consisted of Tregs sorted from blood. The sequence was collected from a human donor in good health. The CDR3 loop reads CASSPRLAGGQETQYF. For the CDR3, the DNA is TGTGCCAGCAGCCCAAGACTAGCGGGGGGGCAAGAGACCCAGTACTTC.